These 16 T cell receptor beta chains were sequenced from one sample in a study of T cells of healthy individuals (dated by TCRdb to 2016 to 2018). Receptors were amplified or captured by 5' RACE. Sequenced using an Illumina MiSeq. TCRdb took the public reads, trimmed them with fastp at Q25, ran MiXCR for clone calling and kept in-frame beta chains. Records with the same CDR3 protein are collapsed into one entry carrying the most frequent genes and DNA. The sample contains 40,000 to 45,000 distinct CDR3 sequences, 3.5% to 5.5% of them found a single time. The ten largest clonotypes hold 9% to 10% of the sample. Every receptor here comes from a human donor in good health.

This chain joins TRBV2 and TRBJ1-1; D gene ambiguous. The CDR3 contains 13 residues. Germline V gene data show CDR1 as SNHLY and CDR2 as FYNNEI. V dropped 8 bases and J dropped 0 bases, with 10 bases sitting between them. The CDR3 loop reads CASFGSMNTEAFF. CDR3 coding DNA: TGTGCCAGCTTTGGCAGCATGAACACTGAAGCTTTCTTT.

This clonotype has only a few counts. The rearrangement links TRBV6-2 or TRBV6-3 to TRBJ2-1, with TRBD2 matching 14 bases. This CDR3 spans 18 amino acids. Germline lookup yields CDR1 MNHEY and CDR2 SVGEGT. V was clipped by 0 bases and J by 4 bases; unmatched bases: 5. CDR3 bases: TGTGCCAGCAGTTACTCGGGACTAGCGGGGGTGGGGTACAATGAGCAGTTCTTC. This gives the protein CASSYSGLAGVGYNEQFF.

The sample holds many counts of this clonotype. This sequence joins TRBV29-1 and TRBJ1-1; no reliable D call. The V and J ends lost 7 bases and 3 bases respectively, with 18 bases between them. This CDR3 is 14 amino acids long. Germline values: CDR1 SQVTM, CDR2 ANQGSEA. CDR3 sequence: CSAYSSLSDTEAFF. For the CDR3, the DNA is TGCAGCGCATACTCCTCACTGTCTGACACTGAAGCTTTCTTT.

The V and J genes are TRBV20-1 and TRBJ2-5; possible D gene TRBD2, 5 bases. The CDR3 runs 13 residues. Trimming left V 5 bases short and J 4 bases short, with 14 bases between. From germline, CDR1 is DFQATT and CDR2 SNEGSKA (reference sequence). This CDR3 reads CSAASGIGETQYF. In DNA form, the CDR3 reads TGCAGTGCTGCCTCCGGGATAGGAGAGACCCAGTACTTC.

There are many counts of this clonotype. This chain uses TRBV12-3 or TRBV12-4 with TRBJ1-1; D uncertain. The CDR3 is made up of 13 amino acids. V lost 5 bases to trimming and J lost 1 base, with 8 bases between them. In nucleotides, the CDR3 is TGTGCCAGCAGTAACACAGCGAACACTGAAGCTTTCTTT. This codes for CASSNTANTEAFF.

This clonotype has ten or more counts. CDR3 DNA sequence: TGTGCCAGCAGCTTAGGAAACGAGCAGTACTTC. It specifies CASSLGNEQYF. This sequence joins TRBV5-6 and TRBJ2-7; no clear D gene. The CDR3 runs 11 residues. Germline CDR1 reads SGHDT; CDR2 reads YYEEEE. The V end lost 2 bases, the J end lost 5 bases, and 5 bases lay between the germline ends.

The chain links TRBV13 to TRBJ2-7; perhaps TRBD2 as D (5 bases). Trimming removed 5 bases at V and 6 bases at J, with 23 bases between. Germline CDR1 and CDR2: PRHDT and FYEKMQ (reference sequence). The CDR3 consists of 16 residues. CDR3 coding DNA: TGTGCCAGCAGCCAAGAGGGCTTGACGCGATCGGTCGAGCAGTACTTC. It specifies CASSQEGLTRSVEQYF.

This clonotype was picked up many times. The chain links TRBV7-9 to TRBJ1-2; D not resolved. Per germline, CDR1 SEHNR and CDR2 FQNEAQ (reference sequence). This CDR3 has 13 residues. Deletions cut 4 bases from V and 8 bases from J, with 14 bases between. CDR3 DNA: TGTGCCAGCAGCTCCCGCCCGCGGGGAGGCTACACCTTC. This sequence encodes CASSSRPRGGYTF.

At least ten counts were recorded for this clonotype. V gene TRBV7-3 combines with J gene TRBJ2-7; 12 nucleotides align to TRBD2. J was trimmed by 4 bases and V by 2 bases; bases with no gene match: 3. The CDR3 totals 15 residues. CDR1 and CDR2 from the germline V gene are SGHTA and FQGTGA. The CDR3 DNA is TGTGCCAGCAGCTTATCGACTAGCGGGAGTTACGAGCAGTACTTC. The encoded protein is CASSLSTSGSYEQYF.

This clonotype was seen ten or more times. In DNA form, the CDR3 reads TGTGCCAGCTCCCCATTCGGAAATGAGCAGTTCTTC. Its protein is CASSPFGNEQFF. The chain uses TRBV18 and TRBJ2-1; D gene unclear. The germline gives CDR1 KGHSH, CDR2 LQKENI. V was trimmed by 6 bases and J by 7 bases, leaving 10 bases between them. This CDR3 is built from 12 residues. The full variable domain, with the rest looked up from reference TRBV18 and TRBJ2-1, is NAGVMQNPRHLVRRRGQEARLRCSPMKGHSHVYWYRQLPEEGLKFMVYLQKENIIDESGMPKERFSAEFPKEGPSILRIQQVVRGDSAAYFCASSPFGNEQFFGPGTRLTVL.

In its sample, this clonotype was seen many times. The V call is TRBV6-2 or TRBV6-3, the J call TRBJ2-3; D uncertain. The CDR3 contains 13 residues. Trimming stripped 10 bases from V and 0 bases from J, with 11 bases between. The germline V gene has CDR1 MNHEY and CDR2 SVGEGT. The CDR3 loop reads CATDEKSTDTQYF. CDR3 in DNA: TGTGCCACCGATGAAAAGAGCACAGATACGCAGTATTTT.

This clonotype was detected ten times or more. The chain combines TRBV6-2 or TRBV6-3 with TRBJ1-5; 8 bases line up with TRBD1. Germline assignment: CDR1 MNHEY and CDR2 SVGEGT. Trimming at V came to 4 bases and at J to 4 bases, leaving 6 bases not matched to a gene. The CDR3 is made up of 15 amino acids. CDR3 sequence (DNA): TGTGCCAGCAGTTCCAGGGGGCTGGGGAATCAGCCCCAGCATTTT. Translation gives CASSSRGLGNQPQHF.

This clonotype was counted ten times or more. The rearrangement links TRBV4-1 to TRBJ1-6; D gene uncertain. V lost 1 base and J lost 14, with 18 bases in between. This CDR3 is 15 amino acids long. Germline V gives CDR1 MGHRA, CDR2 YSYEKL. In DNA form, the CDR3 reads TGCGCCAGCAGCCAAGTAAATCCTGGCCTTGGGGCCCTCCACTTT. It is translated as CASSQVNPGLGALHF.

This clonotype was counted ten times or more. This sequence joins TRBV11-2 and TRBJ2-1; D possibly corresponds to TRBD2 (5 bases). V lost 2 bases, J lost 0 bases, and 17 bases lay in between. CDR3 length: 18 residues. Germline V gene lookup returns CDR1 SGHAT and CDR2 FQNNGV. The CDR3 sequence is CASSLLLSSFSSYNEQFF. DNA for the CDR3: TGTGCCAGCAGCTTACTGCTGTCTAGCTTTAGCTCCTACAATGAGCAGTTCTTC.

This clonotype has a handful of counts. This chain links TRBV30 with TRBJ1-5; D is unresolved. Trimming took 0 bases from V and 1 from J, leaving 4 bases between them. The CDR3 extends over 13 amino acids. The germline V gene encodes CDR1 GTSNPN and CDR2 SVGIG (reference sequence). CDR3 nucleotide sequence: TGTGCCTGGAGTGTAGAGAGCAATCAGCCCCAGCATTTT. Protein product: CAWSVESNQPQHF.

In this sample, this clonotype turned up many times. The rearrangement joins TRBV4-1 to TRBJ2-1, with TRBD2 matching 11 bases. Losses at the gene ends were 3 bases for V and 7 bases for J; bases not matched to a gene: 8. This CDR3 is built from 16 residues. Germline CDR1 reads MGHRA; CDR2 reads YSYEKL. The DNA for the CDR3 is TGCGCCAGCAGCCAGATAGCGGGAGGGCAAGGAAATGAGCAGTTCTTC. Translation: CASSQIAGGQGNEQFF.